Each of the 16 T cell receptor delta chains below was sequenced from the same sample in a study of γδ T cells in repeated Plasmodium falciparum infection. TCRdb re-called clones from the multiplex PCR reads using CATT. The table lists 90,000 to 95,000 delta-chain clones, approximately 0.92% of them singletons. Flow sorting of PBMC yielded separate Vgamma9/Vdelta2+ and Vdelta2-negative gammadelta T cell populations for bulk repertoire analysis. The sequenced material came from gamma-delta T cells from blood. The source is a pool of human donors (malaria-infected and uninfected, not separated).

This clone was detected ten times or more. This DNA's translation and the protein TCRdb lists, from a much larger clone, do not match at residue 5, likely due to a read error; the protein shown is translated from the DNA. The chain joins TRDV2 to TRDJ1; weak D call: TRDD3 (5 bases). TCRdb does not report a J gene; here it was assigned by matching the DNA to germline references. Germline V lookup: CDR1 GEAIGNYY, CDR2 EKD. The CDR3 length is 14 residues. Trimming cost V 3 bases and J 0 bases, with 10 bases left between them. The CDR3 DNA is TGTGCCTGTGACGGGTGGGGAAACACCGATAAACTCATCTTT. Residues: CACDGWGNTDKLIF.

Notes on this clone: A far larger clone differs by one base, so this is likely a read error. The sample holds other DNA sequences that translate to the same CDR3. The chain carries TRDV1 and TRDJ1, with 12 bases matching TRDD3. As TCRdb names no J gene, one was assigned here on the basis of a DNA match to germline. V was pared by 2 bases and J by 8 bases, with 15 bases of the junction left unmatched. Germline lookup yields CDR1 TSWWSYY and CDR2 QGS. The CDR3 has 18 amino acids. As DNA, the CDR3 is TGTGCTCTTGGGGAAGGGGTCCCACTGGGGGATACAACCAGAAAACTCATCTTT. It yields the protein CALGEGVPLGDTTRKLIF.

Details on this clone: A much more abundant neighbour one base away suggests this may be a read error. The identical CDR3 is also encoded by other nucleotide sequences in the sample. CDR3 region: CALGEPTPILGTRIGTDKLIF. DNA for the CDR3: TGTGCTCTTGGGGAACCCACCCCGATACTGGGGACGCGGATTGGCACCGATAAACTCATCTTT. The chain has TRDV1 and TRDJ1; 7 nucleotides line up with TRDD3. The J gene, left out of TCRdb, was set here by checking the DNA against germline. Germline V lookup: CDR1 TSWWSYY, CDR2 QGS. The ends lost 1 base at V and 1 base at J; junction bases unmatched: 21. The CDR3 is 21 amino acids.

As regards this clone: A far larger clone is off by one base, so a read error is likely. This sample includes further DNA sequences coding for the same CDR3. No J gene was called, and the V gene is TRDV1; TRDD3 reflects the table's D call only, with no check against the DNA. Germline CDR1 TSWWSYY, CDR2 QGS. This CDR3 spans 19 amino acids. The CDR3 loop is CALGSCKWGTRGYTDKLIF. The DNA for the CDR3 is TGTGCTCTTGGGTCCTGTAAGTGGGGGACCCGGGGGTACACCGATAAACTAATCTTT.

This clone was recorded a few times. The protein TCRdb gives is from a much larger clone and does not agree with this DNA's translation at residue 10, likely a read error; the protein shown here comes from the DNA. The rearrangement uses TRDV2 and TRDJ1; 8 nucleotides align to TRDD3. The J gene, not given by TCRdb, was assigned here from a germline match of the nucleotide sequence. Germline-derived CDR1 and CDR2 are GEAIGNYY and EKD. V shed 0 bases, J shed 1 base, and the junction held 9 bases outside the gene matches. The CDR3 length is 17 residues. The CDR3 DNA follows: TGTGCCTGTGACACCGTGACTGGGGGCCAACCCACCGATAAACTCATCTTT. Amino acids: CACDTVTGGQPTDKLIF.

There are a few counts of this clone. This is likely an artifact of a read error, given a far larger clone one base away. This same CDR3 is encoded by further DNA sequences in the sample. The chain is built from TRDV2 and TRDJ1, with TRDD3 identical over 11 bases. Matching the DNA to germline supplied the J gene, which TCRdb does not give. The CDR3 spans 21 residues. After removal of 5 bases from V and 1 base from J, the junction contained 23 bases not matched to a gene. Germline lookup yields CDR1 GEAIGNYY and CDR2 EKD. CDR3 in amino acids: CACGPFLPLGDITAATDKLIF. CDR3 nucleotide sequence: TGTGCCTGTGGGCCCTTCCTTCCACTGGGGGATATTACGGCTGCCACCGATAAACTCATCTTT.

A note on this clone: This DNA's translation and the protein TCRdb lists, from a much larger clone, do not match at residue 13, likely due to a read error; the protein shown is translated from the DNA. This chain links TRDV1 with TRDJ1, with D perhaps TRDD2 (5 bases). TCRdb gives no J gene; it was assigned here by matching the DNA to germline. Trimming removed 2 bases from V and 3 bases from J, with 22 bases in between. This CDR3 region has 18 residues. Per the germline V gene, CDR1 is TSWWSYY and CDR2 is QGS. CDR3 protein: CALGEMVLPRPYADKLIF. CDR3 DNA sequence: TGTGCTCTTGGGGAAATGGTGCTTCCCCGACCATATGCCGATAAACTCATCTTT.

Worth noting for this clone: The TCRdb record carries a much larger clone's protein, which differs from this DNA's translation at residue 8; a read error is the likely cause, and the protein listed here is the DNA translation. The gene calls are TRDV1 and TRDJ1; D not resolved. The CDR3 covers 18 residues. CDR1 and CDR2 (germline): TSWWSYY, QGS. V was shortened by 2 bases and J by 3 bases, with 22 bases between the two germline ends. CDR3 coding DNA: TGTGCTCTTGGGGAAAGGTTCTGCGAGTACGAGTCCTCCGATAAACTCATCTTT. Protein sequence: CALGERFCEYESSDKLIF.

Regarding this clone: The TCRdb record carries a much larger clone's protein, which differs from this DNA's translation at residue 16; a read error is the likely cause, and the protein listed here is the DNA translation. The chain uses TRDV2 and TRDJ1, with a tentative D call TRDD3 (6 bases). The J gene was not available in TCRdb and was assigned here by matching the DNA to germline segments. This CDR3 has 19 residues. Germline CDR1 GEAIGNYY, CDR2 EKD. The CDR3: CACDTMVVGPKGDTDRLIF. DNA for the CDR3: TGTGCCTGTGACACCATGGTCGTGGGGCCTAAGGGGGACACCGATAGACTCATCTTT.

On this clone: Given a far larger clone just one base away, this is likely a sequencing read error. Other DNA sequences in this specimen translate into the identical CDR3. This sequence joins TRDV2 and TRDJ1; 10 bases are a match to TRDD3. The J gene is not listed in TCRdb, so it was assigned here from a DNA match to germline. Germline V gene sequence: CDR1 GEAIGNYY, CDR2 EKD. The CDR3 runs 16 residues. This CDR3 reads CACDPLLGDYSDKLIF. CDR3 DNA sequence: TGTGCTTGTGACCCGTTACTGGGGGATTACAGTGATAAACTCATCTTT.

Turning to this clone: For this DNA, TCRdb reports the protein of a much larger clone, which diverges at residue 4, most likely from a read error; the protein presented here is translated directly from the DNA. The chain recombines TRAV38-2/DV8 with TRDJ1; TRDD3 agrees at 8 bases. No J gene is reported in TCRdb; it was inferred here by comparing the DNA with germline. Trimming cost V 6 bases and J 0 bases; bases outside gene matches: 7. CDR3 length: 15 amino acids. CDR1 is TSESDYY and CDR2 is QEAYKQQN in the germline V gene. The CDR3, as DNA: TGTGCTTATACTGCTGGGGGACCGTACACCGATAAACTCATCTTT. Translation gives CAYTAGGPYTDKLIF.

This clone was observed many times. A single base is all that separates this from a far larger clone, so a read error is likely. Other nucleotide sequences in the sample specify the same CDR3. The chain combines TRDV2 with TRDJ2; perhaps TRDD3 as D (5 bases). No J segment appears in TCRdb, so it was assigned here by matching the sequence to germline. The germline CDR1 and CDR2 sequences are GEAIGNYY and EKD. CDR3 length: 15 residues. With 0 bases removed from V and 7 bases from J, the gap between germline ends came to 14 bases. In DNA form, the CDR3 reads TGTGCCTGTGACACCCTTAGGGGAGACCTAGCACAACTCTTCTTT. Translation: CACDTLRGDLAQLFF.

In its sample, this clone was seen a few times. The protein in TCRdb stems from a much larger clone and differs at residue 4 from this DNA's translation, likely a read error; here the protein is translated from the DNA. This chain links TRDV2 with TRDJ1; 8 bases match TRDD3. Germline matching of the DNA provided the J gene here, since TCRdb leaves it blank. With V trimmed by 5 bases and J by 10 bases, 8 bases remained unmatched. Germline CDR1 reads GEAIGNYY; CDR2 reads EKD. The CDR3 length is 12 residues. CDR3 in DNA: TGTGCCTGTGCCAGAGAGGGATACGGACTCATCTTT. It yields the protein CACAREGYGLIF.

On this clone itself: The protein TCRdb gives is from a much larger clone and does not agree with this DNA's translation at residue 5, likely a read error; the protein shown here comes from the DNA. This chain's CDR3 is CACDAFRWGITWDTRQMFF. As DNA, the CDR3 is TGTGCCTGTGACGCCTTCCGGTGGGGGATAACCTGGGACACCCGACAGATGTTTTTC. The chain joins TRDV2 to TRDJ3, with 9 bases lining up with TRDD3. Here the J gene was assigned by germline matching of the DNA, as TCRdb has none. The V gene end was trimmed by 3 bases and the J gene end by 2 bases; junction bases not matched to a gene: 10. This CDR3 has 19 amino acids. Germline CDR1 and CDR2: GEAIGNYY and EKD.

As to this clone: This probably arose from a read error, given a far larger clone one base away. Other DNA sequences in this sample translate to the same CDR3. V gene TRDV2 combines with J gene TRDJ3; D may be TRDD3 (5 bases). TCRdb offers no J gene call, so here the DNA was matched to germline to obtain one. Germline V gene sequence: CDR1 GEAIGNYY, CDR2 EKD. There are 21 residues in the CDR3. Trimming shortened V by 4 bases and J by 0 bases, and 24 bases separated the two germline ends. The CDR3 bases are TGTGCCTGTGATACTCCGGAGGGGAGTGGCAAACCCTCCTGGGACACCCGACAGATGTTTTTC. Its translation is CACDTPEGSGKPSWDTRQMFF.

A remark on this clone: Since a far larger clone is one base different, this is likely a read error. The sample carries other DNA sequences with the same CDR3. The chain uses TRDV1 and TRDJ1, with no clear D. The J gene, absent from TCRdb, was called here by matching the DNA to germline. The ends were cut back, 1 base at V and 3 bases at J, with 12 bases in the middle. The CDR3 totals 15 residues. Germline V CDR1 and CDR2: TSWWSYY, QGS. The CDR3 protein is CALGEPDSRADKLIF. In DNA, the CDR3 is TGTGCTCTTGGGGAACCAGACAGTAGGGCCGATAAACTCATCTTT.